The next 9 T cell receptor beta chains were all read from a single sample in a study of cytomegalovirus exposure and HLA in healthy donors. The PCR made use of 60 Vbeta and 13 Jbeta primers. The data were produced by immunoSEQ multiplex PCR, yet TCRdb's version contains in-frame clones alone and is incomplete. The sample lists some 190,000 clones, around 67% seen once, with 3.1% in the top ten. The material sequenced was PBMCs. Receptors were obtained from a woman younger than 45 in good health and CMV-seropositive.

The J gene is TRBJ2-7, the V gene TRBV15; a possible D gene is TRBD2 (6 bases). The ends were cut back, 3 bases at V and 1 base at J, with 16 bases in the middle. The CDR3 has 16 amino acids. Germline loops: CDR1 LNHNV, CDR2 YYDKDF (reference sequence). The DNA for the CDR3 is TGTGCCACCAGCAGCGGGGGACCCGCGGCTTCCTACGAGCAGTACTTC. It is translated as CATSSGGPAASYEQYF.

The V call is TRBV27, the J call TRBJ2-7, with a tentative D call TRBD1 (6 bases). V lost 5 bases, J lost 5 bases, and 16 bases lay in between. The CDR3 runs to 14 residues. Per germline, CDR1 MNHEY and CDR2 SMNVEV (reference sequence). In nucleotides, the CDR3 is TGTGCCAGCAGTGTACTAGGGGGTACGGACGAGCAGTACTTC. This encodes CASSVLGGTDEQYF.

This clone turned up a few times. The chain combines TRBV28 with TRBJ2-1; 9 bases match TRBD1. Germline values: CDR1 MDHEN, CDR2 SYDVKM. J gave up 13 bases and V 4 bases, and 20 bases lay outside the gene matches. The length of the CDR3 is 17 residues. The DNA of the CDR3 is TGTGCCAGCAGTTCACGTATCCGGGACAGGGTAGTCTGCCACCAGTTCTTC. The encoded protein is CASSSRIRDRVVCHQFF.

The CDR3: CASSAGRADYNEQFF. Here the CDR3 DNA reads TGCGCCAGCAGCGCCGGGAGGGCGGATTACAATGAGCAGTTCTTC. The V gene is TRBV5-1, the J gene TRBJ2-1; TRBD2 agrees at 8 bases. The CDR3 runs 15 residues. J lost 4 bases, V lost 4 bases, and 7 bases had no gene match. Germline CDR1 and CDR2: SGHRS and YFSETQ.

The CDR3 DNA reads TGTGCCAGCAGCTTGGACAGGGGGATGGGAACTGAAGCTTTCTTT. Protein sequence: CASSLDRGMGTEAFF. J is TRBJ1-1 and V is TRBV5-4; TRBD1 agrees at 8 bases. Per the germline V gene, CDR1 is SGHNT and CDR2 is YYREEE (reference sequence). V gave up 0 bases and J gave up 5 bases; unmatched junction bases: 6. The CDR3 extends over 15 amino acids.

CDR3 in DNA: TGTGCCAGCAGCTTGGGAACAGTAACTGGAAACACCATATATTTT. It is translated as CASSLGTVTGNTIYF. This chain uses TRBV5-4 with TRBJ1-3, with D hard to call. The CDR3 totals 15 residues. Germline V gene lookup returns CDR1 SGHNT and CDR2 YYREEE (reference sequence). Between the trimmed V and J ends, which lost 0 bases and 2 bases, there was a span of 9 bases.

This chain links TRBV5-4 with TRBJ1-6; D not resolved. CDR1 SGHNT and CDR2 YYREEE come from the germline V gene (reference sequence). V shed 4 bases and J shed 7 bases, with 12 bases lying between them. The CDR3 runs to 14 residues. The CDR3 nucleotides are TGTGCCAGCAGCCCTGGCAGGTGGAATTCACCCCTCCACTTT. Its translation is CASSPGRWNSPLHF.

This chain joins TRBV28 and TRBJ2-7; D is perhaps TRBD1 (6 bases). Trimming took 6 bases from V and 2 from J, leaving 14 bases between them. The CDR3 has 14 residues. CDR1 MDHEN and CDR2 SYDVKM come from the germline V gene. The CDR3: CASSRDRSPYEQYF. The CDR3 DNA reads TGTGCCAGCAGCCGAGACAGGTCCCCCTACGAGCAGTACTTC.

The J gene is TRBJ2-1, the V gene TRBV21-1; TRBD1, the D gene given by the table, was not confirmed from the DNA. TRBV21-1 is a known pseudogene. The CDR3 is 14 residues long. The CDR3 loop reads CASSMGQDYNEQFF. The CDR3 region has the DNA TGTGCCAGCAGCATGGGACAGGACTACAATGAGCAGTTCTTC.